This T cell receptor beta chain was identified during a study of CD8 T cells in Susac syndrome. An amount of RNA that ranged from roughly 0.45 to 1 ug was reverse transcribed with random hexamers. Amplification of the TCR beta CDR3 was carried out by immunoSEQ multiplex PCR, which spanned a total of 54 Vbeta and 13 Jbeta segments. TCRdb called the immunoSEQ multiplex PCR reads again in MiXCR, with one record for every CDR3 protein. The table lists fewer than 200,000 distinct CDR3 sequences, 90% to 95% of them singletons. This CDR3 is built from 14 residues. V was clipped by 5 bases and J by 6 bases, with 11 bases between them. Germline assignment: CDR1 LNHDA and CDR2 SQIVND (reference sequence). TCR beta was sequenced from blood CD8+ and CD4+ T cells. This clonotype occurred once.

This receptor was identified in a human donor with multiple sclerosis. The rearrangement uses TRBV19 and TRBJ1-6; D is possibly TRBD1 (6 bases). Sequencing used CD8+ T cells from PBMCs. The CDR3 DNA follows: TGTGCCAGTAGTTCAGGGGTTGCTAATTCACCCCTCCACTTT. Protein sequence: CASSSGVANSPLHF.